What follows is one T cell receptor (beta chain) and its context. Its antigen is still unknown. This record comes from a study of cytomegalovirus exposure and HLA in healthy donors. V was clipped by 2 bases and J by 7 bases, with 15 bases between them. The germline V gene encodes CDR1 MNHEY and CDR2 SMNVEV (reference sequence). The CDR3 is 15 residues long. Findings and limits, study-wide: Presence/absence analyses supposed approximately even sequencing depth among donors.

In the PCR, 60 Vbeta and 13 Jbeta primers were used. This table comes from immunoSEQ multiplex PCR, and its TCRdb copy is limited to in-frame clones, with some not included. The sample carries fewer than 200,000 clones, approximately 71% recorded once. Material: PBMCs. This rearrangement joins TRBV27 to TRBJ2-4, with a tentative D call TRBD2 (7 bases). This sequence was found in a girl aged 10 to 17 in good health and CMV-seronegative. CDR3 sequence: CASSLGGGAENIQYF. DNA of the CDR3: TGTGCCAGCAGTTTAGGGGGGGGCGCGGAGAACATTCAGTACTTC.